The sequence of this T cell receptor beta chain was determined in a study of response to subunit inactivated influenza vaccine. One entry per CDR3 protein, called by TCRdb with MiXCR from the RT-PCR reads. Among roughly 500,000 distinct CDR3 sequences, around 21% were seen once, and the ten largest hold 2.5% to 3.5%. A word on this clonotype: Germline and junction disagree at one end, which may indicate a read error.

These records were also assigned to another study, of T cells expressing NK-cell markers. Per that paper: TCR beta libraries carry UMIs added by 5'RACE template switching.

The material sequenced was CD4+ T cells sorted from PBMCs, taken about 13 days after vaccination. The clonotype originates from a man in his forties or fifties who received an inactivated influenza vaccine.

DNA of the CDR3: TGTGCCATCAGTTACCGCCCCCTAAAGGGCAATGAGCAGTTCTTC. Its protein is CAISYRPLKGNEQFF. The chain combines TRBV6-8 with TRBJ2-1; D gene uncertain. The germline gives CDR1 MNHGY, CDR2 SAAAGT. CDR3 length: 15 amino acids.